This T cell receptor beta chain came from a study of regulatory T cells in long-lasting Graves disease (dated by TCRdb to the early 2020s). For the study in its entirety: To count as having persistent Graves' disease, a patient had to have received antithyroid drug treatment for over 5 years with TSH receptor autoantibodies remaining persistently positive. The study was registered as a clinical trial and conducted in China. Patients with persistent Graves' disease were compared with patients with newly diagnosed Graves' disease using TCR sequencing and RNA sequencing of peripheral blood. TCR sequencing covered 13 persistent and approximately 20 newly diagnosed Graves' disease patients, some 33 samples in total. In the clinical cohort, patients with persistent Graves' disease had used antithyroid drugs for an average of around 9.9 years. On the study overall, not on this receptor specifically: Lower TCR Shannon entropy and fewer highly expanded clones were observed in persistent Graves' disease patients than in newly diagnosed patients, which suggested clonal expansion. More public clonotypes were shared among persistent patients (fewer than 3,000) than among newly diagnosed patients (over 900). The small sample size was acknowledged by the authors as a limitation that may reduce accuracy. Sequencing and analysis were limited to the TCR beta chain. TRBV28, TRBJ1-2 and TRBJ2-5 were preferentially used in persistent disease, while TRBV20-1 and TRBJ2-1 were favored in newly diagnosed disease. The study examined only peripheral blood because the primary lesion, thyroid tissue, could not be accessed.

In this sample, this clonotype turned up many times. Its antigen has not been determined. Nothing much larger sits one base from this clone, and base qualities are not available. The intended sense of this specimen's time point label: persistent/refractory GD, antithyroid drugs over 5 years with positive TRAb. For both TCR sequencing and RNA sequencing, RNA was extracted from PBMCs in TRIzol. The diagnosis of Graves' disease was made according to American Thyroid Association guidelines. Patients for the study were recruited at an endocrinology department in Xi'an, China. Each patient gave about 9.1 milliliters of peripheral blood, collected in an EDTA anticoagulant tube. Ficoll Paque Plus density gradient separation was used to isolate PBMCs, and no additional T cell sorting was done. An Agilent 2100 Bioanalyzer and agarose gel were used to check RNA quality, and a NanoDrop 2000 was used to measure RNA concentration.

CDR1 and CDR2 were assigned from the germline V gene as MNHNS and SASEGT. The CDR3 sequence holds 17 residues, the cysteine and phenylalanine included. Of the read, only the CDR3 DNA is kept; its 51 bases are in frame from base 1. Trimmed from V: 8 bases; trimmed from J: 1 base; junction bases lacking a gene match: 16. Libraries came from multiplex PCR. TCRdb names Illumina HiSeq 4000 as the instrument used. CDR3 regions were amplified by Arm-PCR with iRepertoire HTBI primers to construct TCR beta libraries. PCR products were gel purified before sequencing. The original methods were these. Gene usage analysis of CDR3 amino acid clonotypes relied on the 60 or so TRBV and fewer than 15 TRBJ segments identified across samples. Filtered high-quality paired reads were merged into contigs using COPE and FqMerger. Contigs were aligned with BLAST to IMGT TRBV, TRBD and TRBJ reference genes, and CDR3 was defined per IMGT. Clonotypes above 0.1% frequency were classified as highly expanded clones. Repertoire diversity was measured by Shannon entropy, and V-J evenness by the Gini coefficient. A clonotype was considered public if more than one individual shared it. The public reads were reanalyzed by TCRdb: fastp trimming at Q25, MiXCR alignment, in-frame beta chains only. Merged by CDR3 protein, the rows form single entries marked with the most common genes and DNA. Clone size and V and J calls follow TCRdb, not the original study. For this sample the table gives approximately 500,000 distinct CDR3 sequences, of which around a fifth were detected only once. The top ten clonotypes cover more than 6% of the sample.

This receptor was identified in a female donor with Graves disease. The chain is encoded by TRBV6-1 joined to TRBJ2-5; TRBD2 fits 7 bases in the junction. The sequencing used peripheral blood mononuclear cells (PBMCs), collected when the disease was refractory, from a patient treated with antithyroid drugs. This receptor has the CDR3 CASLRGWASGPQETQYF. The nucleotide sequence reads TGTGCCAGCCTAAGAGGATGGGCTAGCGGACCCCAAGAGACCCAGTACTTC.